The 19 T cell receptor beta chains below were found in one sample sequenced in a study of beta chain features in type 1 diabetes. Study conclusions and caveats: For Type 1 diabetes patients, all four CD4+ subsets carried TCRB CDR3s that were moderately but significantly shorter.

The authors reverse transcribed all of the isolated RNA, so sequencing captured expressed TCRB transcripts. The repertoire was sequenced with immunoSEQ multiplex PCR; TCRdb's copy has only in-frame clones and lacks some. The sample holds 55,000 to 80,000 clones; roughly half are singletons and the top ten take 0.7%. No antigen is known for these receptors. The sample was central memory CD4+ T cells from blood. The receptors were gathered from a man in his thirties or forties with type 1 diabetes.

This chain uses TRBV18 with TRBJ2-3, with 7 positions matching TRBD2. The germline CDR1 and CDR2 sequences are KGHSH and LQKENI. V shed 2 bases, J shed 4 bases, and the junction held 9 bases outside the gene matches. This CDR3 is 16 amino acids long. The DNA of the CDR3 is TGTGCCAGCTCACCAGGGGCAGGCGGGAGCGCAGATACGCAGTATTTT. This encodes CASSPGAGGSADTQYF. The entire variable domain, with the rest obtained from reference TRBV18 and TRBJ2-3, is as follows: NAGVMQNPRHLVRRRGQEARLRCSPMKGHSHVYWYRQLPEEGLKFMVYLQKENIIDESGMPKERFSAEFPKEGPSILRIQQVVRGDSAAYFCASSPGAGGSADTQYFGPGTRLTVL.

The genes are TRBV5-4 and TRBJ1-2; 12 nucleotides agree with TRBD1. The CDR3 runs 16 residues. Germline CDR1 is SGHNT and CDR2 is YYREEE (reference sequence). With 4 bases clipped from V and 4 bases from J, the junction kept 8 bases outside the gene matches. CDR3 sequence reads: CASSPGQGAYLYGYTF. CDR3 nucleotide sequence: TGTGCCAGCAGCCCGGGACAGGGGGCTTACCTCTATGGCTACACCTTC.

The CDR3: CASSPPGGAILYEQYF. CDR3 DNA: TGTGCCAGCAGTCCCCCCGGGGGGGCGATTCTCTACGAGCAGTACTTC. V and J are TRBV27 and TRBJ2-7, with 8 bases matching TRBD2. With 5 bases clipped from V and 3 bases from J, the junction kept 12 bases outside the gene matches. From germline, CDR1 is MNHEY and CDR2 SMNVEV (reference sequence). This CDR3 has 16 residues.

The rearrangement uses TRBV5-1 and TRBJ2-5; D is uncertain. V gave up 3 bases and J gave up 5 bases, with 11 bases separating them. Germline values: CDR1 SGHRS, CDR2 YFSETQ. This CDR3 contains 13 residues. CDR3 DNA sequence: TGCGCCAGCAGCTCTCGAGGCGCCGAGACCCAGTACTTC. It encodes CASSSRGAETQYF.

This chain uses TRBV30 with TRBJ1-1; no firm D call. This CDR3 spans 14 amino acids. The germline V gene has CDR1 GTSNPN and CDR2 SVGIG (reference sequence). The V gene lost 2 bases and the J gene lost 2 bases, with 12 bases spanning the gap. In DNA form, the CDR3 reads TGTGCCTGGAGTCTCGATCACAGTAACACTGAAGCTTTCTTT. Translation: CAWSLDHSNTEAFF.

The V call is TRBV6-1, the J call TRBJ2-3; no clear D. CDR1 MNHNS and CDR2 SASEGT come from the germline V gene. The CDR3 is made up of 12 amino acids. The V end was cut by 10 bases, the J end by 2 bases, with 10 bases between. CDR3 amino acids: CATSYSTDTQYF. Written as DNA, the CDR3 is TGTGCCACCTCCTACTCCACAGATACGCAGTATTTT.

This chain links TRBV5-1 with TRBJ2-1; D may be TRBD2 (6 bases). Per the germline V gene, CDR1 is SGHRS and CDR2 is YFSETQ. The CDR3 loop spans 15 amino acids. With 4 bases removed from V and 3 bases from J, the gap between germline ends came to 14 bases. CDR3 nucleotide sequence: TGCGCCAGCAGCGTGCGGGGCGAAGACTACAATGAGCAGTTCTTC. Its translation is CASSVRGEDYNEQFF.

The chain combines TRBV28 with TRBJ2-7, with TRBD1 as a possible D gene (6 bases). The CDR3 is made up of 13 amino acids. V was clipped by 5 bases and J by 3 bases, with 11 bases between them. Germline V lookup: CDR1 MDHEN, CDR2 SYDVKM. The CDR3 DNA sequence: TGTGCCAGCAGTATACAGGGATACTACGAGCAGTACTTC. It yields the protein CASSIQGYYEQYF.

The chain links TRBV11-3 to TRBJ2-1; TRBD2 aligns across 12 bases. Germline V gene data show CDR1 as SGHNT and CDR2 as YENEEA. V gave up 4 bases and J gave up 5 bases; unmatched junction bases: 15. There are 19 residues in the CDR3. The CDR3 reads CASSSGGLAGGLRHNEQFF. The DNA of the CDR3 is TGTGCCAGCAGCTCGGGGGGTCTAGCGGGAGGGCTTCGCCACAATGAGCAGTTCTTC.

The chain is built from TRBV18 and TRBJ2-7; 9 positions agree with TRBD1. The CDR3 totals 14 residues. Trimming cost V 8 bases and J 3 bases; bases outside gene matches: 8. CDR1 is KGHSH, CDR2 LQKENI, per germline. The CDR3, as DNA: TGTGCCAGCCAACCGACAGGGGGACACTACGAGCAGTACTTC. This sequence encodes CASQPTGGHYEQYF.

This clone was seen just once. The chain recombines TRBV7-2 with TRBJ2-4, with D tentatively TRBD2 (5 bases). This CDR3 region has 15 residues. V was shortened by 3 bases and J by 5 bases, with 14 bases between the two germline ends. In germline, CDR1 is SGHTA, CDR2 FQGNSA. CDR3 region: CASSLSSARQNIQYF. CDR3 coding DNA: TGTGCCAGCAGCTTGAGTAGCGCAAGACAAAACATTCAGTACTTC. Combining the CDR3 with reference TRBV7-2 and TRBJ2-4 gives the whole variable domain GAGVSQSPSNKVTEKGKDVELRCDPISGHTALYWYRQSLGQGLEFLIYFQGNSAPDKSGLPSDRFSAERTGGSVSTLTIQRTQQEDSAVYLCASSLSSARQNIQYFGAGTRLSVL.

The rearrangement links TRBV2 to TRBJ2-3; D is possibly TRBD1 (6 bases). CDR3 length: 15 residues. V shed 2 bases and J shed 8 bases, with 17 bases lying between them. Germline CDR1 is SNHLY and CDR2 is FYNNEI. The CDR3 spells CASSETARGLGTQYF. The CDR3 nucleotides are TGTGCCAGCAGTGAAACAGCTAGGGGGTTAGGTACGCAGTATTTT.

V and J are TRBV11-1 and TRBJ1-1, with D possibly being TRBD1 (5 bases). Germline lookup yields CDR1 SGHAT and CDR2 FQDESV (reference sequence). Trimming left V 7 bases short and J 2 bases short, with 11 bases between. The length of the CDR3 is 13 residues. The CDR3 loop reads CASNRGQNTEAFF. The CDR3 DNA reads TGTGCCAGCAATCGAGGACAAAACACTGAAGCTTTCTTT.

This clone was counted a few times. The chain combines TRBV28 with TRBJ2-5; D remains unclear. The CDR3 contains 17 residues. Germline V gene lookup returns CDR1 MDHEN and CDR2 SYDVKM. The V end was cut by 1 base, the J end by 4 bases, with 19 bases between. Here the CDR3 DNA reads TGTGCCAGCAGTTTATCGTCGGCGGTAGCCCTCCGAGAGACCCAGTACTTC. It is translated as CASSLSSAVALRETQYF.

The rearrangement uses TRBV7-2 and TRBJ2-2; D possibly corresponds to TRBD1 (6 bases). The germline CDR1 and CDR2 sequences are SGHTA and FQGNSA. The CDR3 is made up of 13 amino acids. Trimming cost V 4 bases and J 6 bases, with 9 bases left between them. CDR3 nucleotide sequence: TGTGCCAGCAGCTCAAACAGGGCCGGGGAGCTGTTTTTT. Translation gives CASSSNRAGELFF.

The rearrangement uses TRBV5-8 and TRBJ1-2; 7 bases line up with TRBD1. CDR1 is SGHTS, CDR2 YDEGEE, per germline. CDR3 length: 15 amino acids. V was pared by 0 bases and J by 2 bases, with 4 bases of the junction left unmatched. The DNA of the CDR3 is TGTGCCAGCAGCTTGGGGAGGACAGGCAACTATGGCTACACCTTC. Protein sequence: CASSLGRTGNYGYTF. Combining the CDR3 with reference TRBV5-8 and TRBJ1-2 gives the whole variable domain EAGVTQSPTHLIKTRGQQATLRCSPISGHTSVYWYQQALGLGLQFLLWYDEGEERNRGNFPPRFSGRQFPNYSSELNVNALELEDSALYLCASSLGRTGNYGYTFGSGTRLTVV.

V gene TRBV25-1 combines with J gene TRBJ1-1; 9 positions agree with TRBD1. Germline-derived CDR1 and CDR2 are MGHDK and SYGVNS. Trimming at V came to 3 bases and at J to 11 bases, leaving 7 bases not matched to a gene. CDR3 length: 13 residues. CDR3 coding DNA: TGTGCCAGCAGTGACGGACAGGGGCGATCGGCTTTCTTT. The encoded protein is CASSDGQGRSAFF.

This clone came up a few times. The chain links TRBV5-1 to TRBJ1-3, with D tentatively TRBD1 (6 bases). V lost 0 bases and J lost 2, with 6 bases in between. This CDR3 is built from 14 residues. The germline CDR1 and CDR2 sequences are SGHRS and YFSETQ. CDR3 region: CASSLGTAGNTIYF. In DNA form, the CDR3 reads TGCGCCAGCAGCTTGGGGACAGCTGGAAACACCATATATTTT.

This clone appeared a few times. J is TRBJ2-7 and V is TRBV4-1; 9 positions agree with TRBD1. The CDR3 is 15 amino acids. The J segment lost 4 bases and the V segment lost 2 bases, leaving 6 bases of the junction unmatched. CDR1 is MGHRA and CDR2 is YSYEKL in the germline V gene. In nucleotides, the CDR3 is TGCGCCAGCAGCCAACCGGGACAGGGTATGTACGAGCAGTACTTC. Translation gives CASSQPGQGMYEQYF.